The 2 T cell receptor beta chains below all came from one sample that was sequenced in a study of T cell repertoires in cytomegalovirus infection. TCRdb reprocessed the reads with MiXCR, giving one entry per CDR3 protein. The sample records 560,000 or so distinct CDR3 sequences, more than 15% being singletons. Material: CD8+ T cells from PBMCs. The receptor source for this set is a human donor in good health (CMV status not recorded). Some clones in this sample may be carry-over from other donors' samples.

This clonotype appeared many times. The J gene is TRBJ1-4, the V gene TRBV4-1, with D perhaps matching TRBD1 (6 bases). The length of the CDR3 is 13 residues. The V and J ends lost 1 base and 6 bases respectively, with 6 bases between them. Germline V CDR1 and CDR2: MGHRA, YSYEKL. The CDR3 protein is CASSQAGDEKLFF. In DNA form, the CDR3 reads TGCGCCAGCAGCCAAGCAGGGGATGAAAAACTGTTTTTT.

This clonotype came up many times. This chain connects TRBV27 to TRBJ1-5; TRBD1 matches 8 bases. CDR1 MNHEY and CDR2 SMNVEV come from the germline V gene (reference sequence). The CDR3 sequence is 15 residues long. After removal of 5 bases from V and 3 bases from J, the junction contained 6 bases not matched to a gene. The CDR3 DNA is TGTGCCAGCAGTGCCGGACAGGGAAACAATCAGCCCCAGCATTTT. This gives the protein CASSAGQGNNQPQHF.